This TCR beta chain was obtained from a study of blood T cell repertoires in COVID-19. About the study: Collection of acute and convalescent COVID-19 samples took place in the United States, Italy and Spain. T cells, B-cell-depleted T cells, or PBMCs supplied cDNA or gDNA.

In the original workflow: Amplifying reference gene primers gave estimates of nucleated cell counts. Here immunoSEQ multiplex PCR was the method, and the copy in TCRdb shows in-frame clones only, minus some. Clone size and the V and J calls come from that table; the DNA yielded D and trimming. The repertoire holds 300,000 or so clones, with approximately 86% as singletons. This clone was recorded once. Per germline, CDR1 SGHTA and CDR2 FQGNSA. The CDR3 runs 13 residues. V dropped 5 bases and J dropped 14 bases, with 20 bases sitting between them. The gene calls are TRBV7-2 and TRBJ2-3; D possibly corresponds to TRBD2 (6 bases). The sequenced sample consisted of peripheral blood. The TCR comes from a man between 70 and 80 years old with acute or convalescent COVID-19. CDR3 residues: CASSRDSGHSRYF. In DNA, the CDR3 is TGTGCCAGCAGCCGGGACTCCGGCCACAGTAGGTATTTT.